This is a list of T cell receptor beta chains from one sample in a study of blood T cell repertoires in COVID-19. Method: immunoSEQ multiplex PCR; TCRdb's copy keeps in-frame clones and lacks some. The sample shows about 170,000 clones, around 78% of them seen only once. Sequencing was performed on PBMCs or T cells enriched from blood (not recorded which). Receptors were obtained from a woman aged 45 to 65 who had recovered from COVID-19. CDR3s include the opening cysteine and the closing phenylalanine or tryptophan. Fields, in order: V gene, D gene, clone size, J gene, CDR3 DNA, CDR3 protein. D genes are given only for firm matches. Not all rows give a size; the values are once, few, many and, for expanded clones, a class.

V: TRBV15; D: NA; size: NA; J: TRBJ1-3; DNA: TGTGCCACCGTTTCCCCAGGCTCTGGAAACACCATATATTTT; CDR3: CATVSPGSGNTIYF
V: TRBV7-9; D: NA; size: NA; J: TRBJ1-6; DNA: TGTGCCAGCAGCCCGAGTAGACCAGGTTTTGGTTCACCCCTCCACTTT; CDR3: CASSPSRPGFGSPLHF
V: TRBV19; D: NA; size: few; J: TRBJ2-5; DNA: TGTGCCAGTAGTCTGGGACATAACAAAGAGACCCAGTACTTC; CDR3: CASSLGHNKETQYF
V: TRBV7-9; D: NA; size: NA; J: TRBJ2-1; DNA: TGTGCCAGCAGCTTAGGAGTAACGGCCGGGACTCACTCTTACAATGAGCAGTTCTTC; CDR3: CASSLGVTAGTHSYNEQFF
V: TRBV25-1; D: NA; size: many; J: TRBJ2-3; DNA: TGTGCCAGCAGTGCCAGGGCAGATACGCAGTATTTT; CDR3: CASSARADTQYF
V: TRBV19; D: NA; size: NA; J: TRBJ2-1; DNA: TGTGCCAGTAGTATAAGGGACAAAACCTACAATGAGCAGTTCTTC; CDR3: CASSIRDKTYNEQFF
V: TRBV6-6; D: NA; size: NA; J: TRBJ2-1; DNA: TGTGCCAGCAGCTGGGACAAATCCTACAATGAGCAGTTCTTC; CDR3: CASSWDKSYNEQFF
V: TRBV5-6; D: TRBD1; size: NA; J: TRBJ1-4; DNA: TGTGCCAGCAGTCGTGACAGGGCGGAAAAACTGTTTTTT; CDR3: CASSRDRAEKLFF
V: TRBV9; D: NA; size: NA; J: TRBJ1-2; DNA: TGTGCCAGCTTCGGCGGGGGGCTGGATGGCTACACCTTC; CDR3: CASFGGGLDGYTF
V: TRBV3-1/TRBV3-2; D: NA; size: NA; J: TRBJ1-3; DNA: TGTGCCAGCAGCCCTAAGGTAGGACTCCGCTCTGGAAACACCATATATTTT; CDR3: CASSPKVGLRSGNTIYF
V: TRBV6-5; D: NA; size: NA; J: TRBJ2-3; DNA: TGTGCCAGCAGTAACGGACTAACAGATACGCAGTATTTT; CDR3: CASSNGLTDTQYF
V: TRBV18; D: NA; size: once; J: TRBJ2-1; DNA: TGTGCCAGCTCACCGGCCGTCTACAATGAGCAGTTCTTC; CDR3: CASSPAVYNEQFF
V: TRBV19; D: NA; size: NA; J: TRBJ1-5; DNA: TGTGCCAGTAGTATTCTGTCAGACAATCAGCCCCAGCATTTT; CDR3: CASSILSDNQPQHF
V: TRBV6-4; D: NA; size: NA; J: TRBJ2-1; DNA: TGTGCCAGCTCCGATGAGCAGTTCTTC; CDR3: CASSDEQFF
V: TRBV19; D: NA; size: once; J: TRBJ1-2; DNA: TGTGCCAGTATCCCTCTTGCCGGCCGGGGAGGCTACACCTTC; CDR3: CASIPLAGRGGYTF
V: TRBV10-1; D: NA; size: few; J: TRBJ1-5; DNA: TGCGCCAGCAGAGTGCGGACAGCCCCCGACCCCCAGCATTTT; CDR3: CASRVRTAPDPQHF
V: TRBV5-1; D: NA; size: once; J: TRBJ2-1; DNA: TGCGCCAGCAGCCTATGGACAGCCCCTAGGGGAGAGCAGTTCTTC; CDR3: CASSLWTAPRGEQFF
V: TRBV18; D: NA; size: NA; J: TRBJ1-1; DNA: TGTGCCAGCTCACCAATTGCGGCAGGGGATTTGAACACTGAAGCTTTCTTT; CDR3: CASSPIAAGDLNTEAFF
V: TRBV28; D: TRBD1; size: NA; J: TRBJ2-2; DNA: TGTGCCAGCATGAAGACAGGGACCGGGGAGCTGTTTTTT; CDR3: CASMKTGTGELFF
V: TRBV28; D: TRBD1; size: NA; J: TRBJ1-1; DNA: TGTGCCAGCAGTCCCAGGACAGGGGACAGTGAAGCTTTCTTT; CDR3: CASSPRTGDSEAFF
V: TRBV15; D: NA; size: NA; J: TRBJ1-5; DNA: TGTGCCACCAATAACGGACAGACCAATCAGCCCCAGCATTTT; CDR3: CATNNGQTNQPQHF
V: TRBV23-1; D: NA; size: NA; J: TRBJ1-1; DNA: TGCGCCAGCAGTCAATTCGGGAGGGGGGGCACTGAAGCTTTCTTT; CDR3: CASSQFGRGGTEAFF
V: TRBV19; D: NA; size: few; J: TRBJ1-2; DNA: TGTGCCAGTAGTCCCCGCCCGGGGGGCGGCTATGGCTACACCTTC; CDR3: CASSPRPGGGYGYTF
V: TRBV19; D: NA; size: NA; J: TRBJ1-6; DNA: TGTGCCAGTAGTCGCCCCGGGGCGGGGGTGGCACCCCTCCACTTT; CDR3: CASSRPGAGVAPLHF